This T cell receptor (beta chain) stems from a study of cytotoxic CD8 clonotypes in ibrutinib-treated CLL. Study-wide results and caveats: The clonality rise at ibrutinib response reflected private clonotype expansion.

Germline assignment: CDR1 MNHEY and CDR2 SVGAGI. CDR3 length: 14 residues. V dropped 6 bases and J dropped 1 base, with 10 bases sitting between them. Concerning this clone itself: Its target is unknown.

TCRdb's copy holds only in-frame clones and misses some; the assay was immunoSEQ multiplex PCR. The sample consists of 70,000 to 80,000 clones, around 81% of them appearing once. Material: PBMCs, obtained at disease progression, from a patient treated with ibrutinib. The clonotype comes from a human donor with chronic lymphocytic leukemia. The gene calls are TRBV6-5 and TRBJ2-1, with TRBD1 as a possible D gene (6 bases). CDR3 in amino acids: CASRQGWSYNEQFF. CDR3 DNA: TGTGCCAGCAGGCAGGGGTGGTCCTACAATGAGCAGTTCTTC.